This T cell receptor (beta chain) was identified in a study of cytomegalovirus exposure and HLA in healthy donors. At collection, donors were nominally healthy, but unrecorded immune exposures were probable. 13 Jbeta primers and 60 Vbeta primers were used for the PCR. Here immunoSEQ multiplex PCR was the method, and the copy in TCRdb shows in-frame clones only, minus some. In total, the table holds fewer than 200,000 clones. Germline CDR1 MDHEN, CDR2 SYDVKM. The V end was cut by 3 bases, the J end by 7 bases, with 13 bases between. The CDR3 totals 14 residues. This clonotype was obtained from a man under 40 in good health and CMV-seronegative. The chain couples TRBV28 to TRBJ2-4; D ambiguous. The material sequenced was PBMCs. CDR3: CASSLSHDGNIQYF. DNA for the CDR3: TGTGCCAGCAGTTTGTCGCACGACGGGAACATTCAGTACTTC.